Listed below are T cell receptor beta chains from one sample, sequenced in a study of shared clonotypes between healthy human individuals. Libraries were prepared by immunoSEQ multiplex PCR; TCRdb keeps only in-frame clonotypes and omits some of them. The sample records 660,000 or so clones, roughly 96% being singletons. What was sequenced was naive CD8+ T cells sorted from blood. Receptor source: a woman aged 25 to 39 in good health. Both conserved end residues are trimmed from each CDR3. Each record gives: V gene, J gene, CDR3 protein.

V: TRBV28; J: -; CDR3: ASSFGQGQESYEQY
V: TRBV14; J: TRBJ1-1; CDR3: ASSPERQGATEAF
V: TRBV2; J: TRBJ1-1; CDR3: ASSEDGTGPLNTEAF
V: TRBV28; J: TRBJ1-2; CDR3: ASSLFPKEGYGYT
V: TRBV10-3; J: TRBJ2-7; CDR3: AISEGSWEQY
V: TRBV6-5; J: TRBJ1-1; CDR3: ASSYSQASWAF
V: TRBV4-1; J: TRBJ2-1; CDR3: ASRVWESDNGQF
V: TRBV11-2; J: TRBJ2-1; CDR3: ASSLVVGQGVLQYNEQF
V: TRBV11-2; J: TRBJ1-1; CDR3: ASSFPGAVNTEAF
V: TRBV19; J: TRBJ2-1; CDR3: AAAGDGAPYNEQF
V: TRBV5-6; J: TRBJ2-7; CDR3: ASSGPPGAIHEQY
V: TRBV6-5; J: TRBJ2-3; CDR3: ASSSGPEGTDTQY
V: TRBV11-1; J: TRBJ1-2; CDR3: ASETGGNGYT
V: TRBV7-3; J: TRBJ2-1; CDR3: ASSLGQPTSYNEQF
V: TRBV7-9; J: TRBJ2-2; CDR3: ASSWGLAGVLTGELF
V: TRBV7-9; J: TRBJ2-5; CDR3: ASSLISRPGAQY
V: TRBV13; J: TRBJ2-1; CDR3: ASSNPGTSGNNEQF
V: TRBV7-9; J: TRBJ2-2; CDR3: ASSPRLAGGLTGELF
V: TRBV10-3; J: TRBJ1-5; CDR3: ATKQGDFSNQPQH
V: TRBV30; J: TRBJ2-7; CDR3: AWSWGFASEQY
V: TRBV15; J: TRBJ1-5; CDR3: ATSKGDSNQPQH
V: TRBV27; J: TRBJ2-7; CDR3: ASSLSPRSYEQY
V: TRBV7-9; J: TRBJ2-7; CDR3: ASNAGSPLSEQY
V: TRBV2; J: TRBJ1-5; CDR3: ASSDWQGAHSPILYSNQPQH
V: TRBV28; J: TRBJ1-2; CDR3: ASSFGGWRWANYGYT
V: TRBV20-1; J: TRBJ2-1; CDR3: SDSYNEQF
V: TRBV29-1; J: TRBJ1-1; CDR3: SVEGTYSTEAF